Listed below are T cell receptor beta chains from one sample, sequenced in a study of blood T cells in healthy people across ages. In TCRdb, the 5' RACE reads were re-called with MiXCR into one record per CDR3 protein. The table has 1,500,000 or so distinct CDR3 sequences, under 55% seen once. Material: blood. The source of these receptors is a woman aged 18-29 years in good health. CDR3s include the opening cysteine and the closing phenylalanine or tryptophan. Fields, in order: V gene, D gene, CDR3 length, clone size, J gene, CDR3 DNA, CDR3 protein. A D gene is named only where the DNA matches it firmly. Rows give clone size only sometimes, using once, few, many, or a class for an expanded clone.

v_gene: TRBV29-1; d_gene: TRBD1; len: 12; abundance: NA; j_gene: TRBJ2-7; CDR3nt: TGCAGCGGCGGACAGGTCTCCTACGAGCAGTACTTC; CDR3aa: CSGGQVSYEQYF
v_gene: TRBV20-1; d_gene: NA; len: 11; abundance: NA; j_gene: TRBJ1-6; CDR3nt: TGCAGTGCTAAAACCCGCCCTTCCCTCCACTTT; CDR3aa: CSAKTRPSLHF
v_gene: TRBV4-3; d_gene: NA; len: 16; abundance: few; j_gene: TRBJ2-7; CDR3nt: TGCGCCAGCAGCGCAATAGCTACAGGGTGGGCCTACGAGCAGTACTTC; CDR3aa: CASSAIATGWAYEQYF
v_gene: TRBV7-2; d_gene: NA; len: 11; abundance: NA; j_gene: TRBJ1-1; CDR3nt: TGTGCCAGCAGGTCTAGGGCTGAGGCTTTCTTT; CDR3aa: CASRSRAEAFF
v_gene: TRBV18; d_gene: NA; len: 15; abundance: NA; j_gene: TRBJ1-2; CDR3nt: TGTGCCAGCTCACCGACTACCGTCAGAACTCACGGCTACACCTTC; CDR3aa: CASSPTTVRTHGYTF
v_gene: TRBV7-2; d_gene: NA; len: 15; abundance: NA; j_gene: TRBJ2-3; CDR3nt: TGTGCCAGCAGCCACAGACCAGGGTTCAAAGATACGCAGTATTTT; CDR3aa: CASSHRPGFKDTQYF
v_gene: TRBV10-3; d_gene: TRBD2; len: 15; abundance: NA; j_gene: TRBJ2-3; CDR3nt: TGTGCCACGGCGGCTAGCGGAACTAGCACAGATACGCAGTATTTT; CDR3aa: CATAASGTSTDTQYF
v_gene: TRBV12-5; d_gene: NA; len: 13; abundance: few; j_gene: TRBJ1-1; CDR3nt: TGTGCTACGTACGGCGTTACTAACACTGAAGCTTTCTTT; CDR3aa: CATYGVTNTEAFF
v_gene: TRBV27; d_gene: NA; len: 17; abundance: NA; j_gene: TRBJ2-6; CDR3nt: TGTGCCAGCAGTCCCCGGGGCCTCAGCTCTGGGGCCAACGTCCTGACTTTC; CDR3aa: CASSPRGLSSGANVLTF
v_gene: TRBV9; d_gene: TRBD2; len: 15; abundance: few; j_gene: TRBJ2-1; CDR3nt: TGTGCCAGCAGCGTAGCGGGAGGGCCCAGCAATGAGCAGTTCTTC; CDR3aa: CASSVAGGPSNEQFF
v_gene: TRBV5-4; d_gene: TRBD1; len: 12; abundance: few; j_gene: TRBJ2-1; CDR3nt: TGTGCCAGCAGCCCTTCGGACAGGGAGGTGTTCTTC; CDR3aa: CASSPSDREVFF
v_gene: TRBV18; d_gene: TRBD2; len: 17; abundance: NA; j_gene: TRBJ2-5; CDR3nt: TGTGCCAGCTCACCATGGGCCCTAGCGGGAGAACAAGAGACCCAGTACTTC; CDR3aa: CASSPWALAGEQETQYF
v_gene: TRBV18; d_gene: TRBD1; len: 15; abundance: NA; j_gene: TRBJ1-2; CDR3nt: TGTGCCAGCTCACCGGGGACAGCGTCTATGTATGGCTACACCTTC; CDR3aa: CASSPGTASMYGYTF
v_gene: TRBV27; d_gene: NA; len: 13; abundance: few; j_gene: TRBJ1-1; CDR3nt: TGTGCCAGCAGTTTAGCTCTTAGCGGTGAAGCTTTCTTT; CDR3aa: CASSLALSGEAFF
v_gene: TRBV2; d_gene: TRBD2; len: 13; abundance: NA; j_gene: TRBJ2-7; CDR3nt: TGTGCCAGCAGGCCGGGACTACCTGCCGAGCAGTACTTC; CDR3aa: CASRPGLPAEQYF
v_gene: TRBV9; d_gene: NA; len: 18; abundance: NA; j_gene: TRBJ2-1; CDR3nt: TGTGCCAGCAGCGTAGCTGGTAGAGGACTAGGGGGCTTCAATGAGCAGTTCTTC; CDR3aa: CASSVAGRGLGGFNEQFF
v_gene: TRBV5-1; d_gene: NA; len: 16; abundance: NA; j_gene: TRBJ1-2; CDR3nt: TGCGCCAGCAGCCCTTTTTCCACGGGAGCTAACTATGGCTACACCTTC; CDR3aa: CASSPFSTGANYGYTF
v_gene: TRBV15; d_gene: TRBD2; len: 17; abundance: many; j_gene: TRBJ2-7; CDR3nt: TGTGCCACCAGCAGAGATCAGACTAGCGGGAATGCCTACGAGCAGTACTTC; CDR3aa: CATSRDQTSGNAYEQYF
v_gene: TRBV11-2; d_gene: NA; len: 16; abundance: few; j_gene: TRBJ2-4; CDR3nt: TGTGCCAGCAGCTCGGGTCAGGGTTCGGCCAAAAACATTCAGTACTTC; CDR3aa: CASSSGQGSAKNIQYF
v_gene: TRBV29-1; d_gene: TRBD2; len: 14; abundance: NA; j_gene: TRBJ2-1; CDR3nt: TGCAGCGTTATTGGAAGCGGGGGAGGCTATGAGCAGTTCTTC; CDR3aa: CSVIGSGGGYEQFF
v_gene: TRBV29-1; d_gene: TRBD2; len: 13; abundance: many; j_gene: TRBJ2-3; CDR3nt: TGCAGCGTTGCGGGAGGGAGCACAGATACGCAGTATTTT; CDR3aa: CSVAGGSTDTQYF
v_gene: TRBV3-1; d_gene: NA; len: 14; abundance: few; j_gene: TRBJ1-2; CDR3nt: TGTGCCAGCAGCCTCACGGCAGGGAACTATGGCTACACCTTC; CDR3aa: CASSLTAGNYGYTF
v_gene: TRBV27; d_gene: NA; len: 16; abundance: many; j_gene: TRBJ2-1; CDR3nt: TGTGCCAGCAGTTTTTCATACCCAGGGCCCTACAATGAGCAGTTCTTC; CDR3aa: CASSFSYPGPYNEQFF
v_gene: TRBV4-2; d_gene: NA; len: 15; abundance: NA; j_gene: TRBJ2-7; CDR3nt: TGTGCCAGCAGCCAAGACAGGGGGGACTCCTACGAGCAGTACTTC; CDR3aa: CASSQDRGDSYEQYF
v_gene: TRBV10-3; d_gene: TRBD2; len: 15; abundance: NA; j_gene: TRBJ2-1; CDR3nt: TGTGCCATCAGCACGACTAGCGGAACCTACAATGAGCAGTTCTTC; CDR3aa: CAISTTSGTYNEQFF
v_gene: TRBV2; d_gene: TRBD1; len: 12; abundance: NA; j_gene: TRBJ1-2; CDR3nt: TGTGCCACCACTCGACAGGGGAATGGCTACACCTTC; CDR3aa: CATTRQGNGYTF
v_gene: TRBV5-1; d_gene: NA; len: 15; abundance: few; j_gene: TRBJ2-3; CDR3nt: TGCGCCAGCAGCTTGGCAACACCGGGACGGTCTACGCAGTATTTT; CDR3aa: CASSLATPGRSTQYF
v_gene: TRBV4-3; d_gene: NA; len: 18; abundance: once; j_gene: TRBJ2-3; CDR3nt: TGCGCCAGCAGCCAAGGAATAAGAGCCGTGCGAGGCACAGATACGCAGTATTTT; CDR3aa: CASSQGIRAVRGTDTQYF
v_gene: TRBV16; d_gene: NA; len: 14; abundance: NA; j_gene: TRBJ1-5; CDR3nt: TGTGCCAGCAGCCAAGCCAATAGCAATCACCCCCAGCATTTT; CDR3aa: CASSQANSNHPQHF
v_gene: TRBV3-1; d_gene: NA; len: 14; abundance: NA; j_gene: TRBJ1-4; CDR3nt: TGTGCCAGCAGCCAACCAGCAACTAATGAAAAACTGTTTTTT; CDR3aa: CASSQPATNEKLFF